This T cell receptor (beta chain) was identified in a study of human T cells and chemical hapten exposure listed by TCRdb under 2021. General notes on the study: For sensitization, 2% DPC in acetone was applied to a 2 cm by 2 cm area of upper inner arm skin. Patient blood was sampled pre-sensitization (week 0) and at 2, 6 and about 24 weeks after DPC sensitization. The patient cohort, mostly female, included alopecia areata with under or over 50% scalp involvement, alopecia totalis and alopecia universalis. Weekly therapeutic DPC doses were additionally applied to the scalp of patients throughout the roughly 23-week study period. In alopecia patients, the study followed how the peripheral blood TCR repertoire changed in vivo over primary and secondary sensitization to diphenylcyclopropenone (DPC), a hapten. Patch testing was done on the upper back using Finn chambers containing 0.01% DPC, and results were scored after 6 days according to International Contact Dermatitis Research Group standards. The libraries were sequenced as a pool, and the TCR yield per sample differed mostly because of small variations in library volumes within the pool. Around 29 alopecia patients provided blood for TCR sequencing at one to four time points (pre-sensitization, 2, 6 and 24 weeks).

The protocol used for the library was RACE. The listed sequencing device is NextSeq 500. Library preparation attached unique molecular identifiers to individual cDNA molecules for quantitative, reproducible TCR counting. From each blood RNA sample, both TCR alpha and TCR beta chains were sequenced. In the original analysis: The median number of TCRs per sample was 85,000 to 100,000, ranging from about 23,224 to 690,600. V, J and CDR3 annotation of the TCR reads was performed with the Decombinator software suite. For the PS versus PT1 abundance plots, all samples were subsampled to the same number of TCRs (28,000). Expanded TCRs were defined as absent before sensitization and observed at least eight times at the 2-week time point. TCRdb took the public reads, trimmed them with fastp at Q25, ran MiXCR for clone calling and kept in-frame beta chains. Every CDR3 protein is listed once, alongside the most common genes and DNA of its rows. The V and J calls were determined by TCRdb, not by the authors. This sample gives approximately 350,000 distinct CDR3 sequences in total; roughly 6.3% of them show up just once. The ten largest make up around 6.1% of the sample.

Of note for this clonotype: The specificity of this receptor is unknown. Base quality data are lacking; no much larger clone is found one base away.

Study-wide findings and limitations: Repeated subsampling changed both the strength of the expansion versus patch-test correlation and the threshold at which that correlation became significant. Because every patient had alopecia, a presumed autoimmune disease, the patients' immune response might differ from that of healthy individuals. Significantly more large CDR3 similarity clusters were formed by expanded TCRs than by pre-sensitization or healthy control sets, consistent with antigen-driven responses. The number of PT1 expanded TCRs positively correlated with patch test score, significant at thresholds 8, 16 and 32 but not 4. No change with DPC sensitization was found in the number of TCRs above 1 in 1000 frequency, and no evidence of global repertoire structure alterations was found.

This specimen's time point label, interpreted: patch test 2, 6 weeks after DPC sensitization. The sample's treatment or condition, from its label and the paper: therapeutic diphenylcyclopropenone sensitization with weekly scalp DPC. At each patch-test visit, blood was drawn before the patch test was applied. Eligible patients were aged 18 to 70, diagnosed with alopecia, deemed suitable for DPC therapy, and excluded if pregnant. Total RNA was isolated from unfractionated whole blood collected in Tempus Blood RNA tubes. There are 14 amino acids in the CDR3, from cysteine to phenylalanine inclusive. The sequence is cut down to CDR3 DNA, 42 bases in frame from base 1. As encoded in the germline V gene, CDR1 is MNHEY while CDR2 is SVGAGI. The junction shows trimming of 6 bases on V and 5 bases on J, plus 17 bases between the germline ends.

The source of this sequence is a woman younger than 30 with alopecia areata. Some clones in this sample may be carry-over from other donors' samples. Sequencing was performed on whole blood, taken in connection with sensitization to the hapten diphenylcyclopropenone (DPC). The receptor chain draws on TRBV6-5 and TRBJ2-7; the D element might be TRBD1 or TRBD2, as each aligns at 5 bases. The bases read TGTGCCAGCAGACTCCCGGGGACCCCCCACGAGCAGTACTTC. This encodes CASRLPGTPHEQYF.